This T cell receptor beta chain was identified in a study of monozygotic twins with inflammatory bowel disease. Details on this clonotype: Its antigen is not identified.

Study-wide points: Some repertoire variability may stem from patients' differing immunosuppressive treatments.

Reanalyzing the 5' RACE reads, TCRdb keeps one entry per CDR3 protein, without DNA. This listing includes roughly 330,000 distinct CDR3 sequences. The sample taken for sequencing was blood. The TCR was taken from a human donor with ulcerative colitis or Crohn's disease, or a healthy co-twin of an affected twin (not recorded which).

CDR3 sequence: CASSLGRESPEAFF. This chain uses TRBV7-9 with TRBJ1-1. The CDR3 length is 14 residues. The V gene's germline CDR1 is SEHNR and CDR2 FQNEAQ (reference sequence).